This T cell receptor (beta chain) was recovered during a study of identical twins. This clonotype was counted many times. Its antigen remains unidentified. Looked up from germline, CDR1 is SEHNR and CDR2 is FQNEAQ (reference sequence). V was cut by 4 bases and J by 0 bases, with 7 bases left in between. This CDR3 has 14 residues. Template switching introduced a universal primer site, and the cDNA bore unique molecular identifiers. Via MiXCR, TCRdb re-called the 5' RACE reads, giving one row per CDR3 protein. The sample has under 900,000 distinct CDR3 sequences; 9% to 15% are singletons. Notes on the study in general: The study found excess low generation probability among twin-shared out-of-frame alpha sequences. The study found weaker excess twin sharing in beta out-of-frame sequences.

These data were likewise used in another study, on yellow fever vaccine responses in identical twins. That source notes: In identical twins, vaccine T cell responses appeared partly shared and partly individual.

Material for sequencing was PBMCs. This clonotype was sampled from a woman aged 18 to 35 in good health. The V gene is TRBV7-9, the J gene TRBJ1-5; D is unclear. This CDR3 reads CASSSDTSNQPQHF. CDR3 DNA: TGTGCCAGCAGCTCCGACACTAGCAATCAGCCCCAGCATTTT.